Presented here are 13 T cell receptor beta chains from one specimen sequenced in a study of T-cell reconstitution after alpha-beta-depleted transplantation in children. TCRbeta library preparation incorporated unique molecular identifiers. TCRdb reanalysed the PCR reads using MiXCR and keeps one entry per CDR3 protein. The sample contains just over 950,000 distinct CDR3 sequences, 25% to 30% of which appear only once. Here the sequenced sample was PBMCs, mostly from graft donor cells, taken 360 days after TCRalphabeta/CD19-depleted stem cell transplant. The source of these receptors is a boy in the first two years of life who had a stem cell transplant for SCID, so the T cells may come from the graft donor.

The chain recombines TRBV29-1 with TRBJ2-7; possible D gene TRBD2, 6 bases. V was pared by 7 bases and J by 3 bases, with 13 bases between. The CDR3 length is 12 residues. Germline V gene data show CDR1 as SQVTM and CDR2 as ANQGSEA. The CDR3 sequence is CSAGRDFYEQYF. CDR3 in DNA: TGCAGCGCTGGTAGGGACTTCTACGAGCAGTACTTC.

The chain carries TRBV2 and TRBJ2-7; maybe TRBD1 (6 bases). V was trimmed by 9 bases and J by 0 bases, leaving 12 bases between them. The CDR3 runs to 13 residues. CDR1 is SNHLY, CDR2 FYNNEI, per germline. The chain's CDR3 is CASTWTASYEQYF. In DNA, the CDR3 is TGTGCCAGTACCTGGACAGCCTCCTACGAGCAGTACTTC. Using reference TRBV2 and TRBJ2-7 for the parts outside the CDR3, the full variable domain is EPEVTQTPSHQVTQMGQEVILRCVPISNHLYFYWYRQILGQKVEFLVSFYNNEISEKSEIFDDQFSVERPDGSNFTLKIRSTKLEDSAMYFCASTWTASYEQYFGPGTRLTVT.

The V gene is TRBV5-1, the J gene TRBJ1-6, with D possibly matching TRBD1 (6 bases). Trimming stripped 1 base from V and 10 bases from J, with 15 bases between. Looked up from germline, CDR1 is SGHRS and CDR2 is YFSETQ. The CDR3 runs to 15 residues. CDR3 sequence reads: CASSLQSGAQSPLHF. The CDR3 DNA follows: TGCGCCAGCAGCTTGCAATCAGGGGCACAATCACCCCTCCACTTT.

V and J are TRBV9 and TRBJ2-2; D remains ambiguous. Per germline, CDR1 SGDLS and CDR2 YYNGEE. This CDR3 has 14 amino acids. V lost 4 bases, J lost 5 bases, and 12 bases lay in between. The CDR3 spells CASSSHGSTGELFF. CDR3 nucleotide sequence: TGTGCCAGCAGCTCCCATGGTAGTACCGGGGAGCTGTTTTTT.

This clonotype has only a few counts. V usage is TRBV5-5 and J usage is TRBJ2-1; D is undetermined. There are 14 residues in the CDR3. V lost 6 bases and J lost 5, with 15 bases in between. Germline CDR1 is SGHKS and CDR2 is YYEKEE (reference sequence). CDR3 nucleotide sequence: TGTGCCAGCACCATAAAATCAGGAAACAATGAGCAGTTCTTC. This sequence encodes CASTIKSGNNEQFF.

This clonotype was observed a few times. This sequence joins TRBV4-3 and TRBJ1-6, with TRBD1 as a possible D gene (5 bases). Germline assignment: CDR1 LGHNA and CDR2 YSLEER. Trimming took 5 bases from V and 10 from J, leaving 12 bases between them. CDR3 length: 13 residues. The DNA for the CDR3 is TGCGCCAGCAGCGTCCAGGGCGGGTCACCCCTCCACTTT. This translates into CASSVQGGSPLHF.

The chain recombines TRBV27 with TRBJ2-7; either TRBD1 or TRBD2 may supply D (6 bases each). This CDR3 spans 17 amino acids. The ends were cut back, 6 bases at V and 4 bases at J, with 25 bases in the middle. Germline values: CDR1 MNHEY, CDR2 SMNVEV (reference sequence). The CDR3 nucleotides read TGTGCCAGCAGACCCTTAGGGACTCCCAGGGGACCTTACGAGCAGTACTTC. Its protein product is CASRPLGTPRGPYEQYF.

This clonotype has just a few counts. The rearrangement joins TRBV14 to TRBJ2-2, with a weak D call TRBD2 (5 bases). Trimming removed 4 bases at V and 6 bases at J, with 18 bases between. CDR3 length equals 16 residues. The germline gives CDR1 SGHDN, CDR2 FVKESK. The CDR3, as DNA: TGTGCCAGCAGCCGCGAAGGACTCACTAGAGCCGGGGAGCTGTTTTTT. It translates to CASSREGLTRAGELFF.

The chain links TRBV12-3 or TRBV12-4 to TRBJ2-7; D may match TRBD1 or TRBD2 (6 bases each). V shed 2 bases and J shed 0 bases, with 11 bases lying between them. This CDR3 is 15 amino acids long. In DNA form, the CDR3 reads TGTGCCAGCAGTTTATCCGGGGGCCACTCCTACGAGCAGTACTTC. This encodes CASSLSGGHSYEQYF.

The chain is built from TRBV5-1 and TRBJ2-3; a weak D match, TRBD1 (6 bases). Germline V gives CDR1 SGHRS, CDR2 YFSETQ. V was trimmed by 8 bases and J by 4 bases, leaving 14 bases between them. The CDR3 has 13 residues. CDR3 loop: CASGQPRADTQYF. In nucleotides, the CDR3 is TGCGCCAGTGGACAGCCGAGGGCAGATACGCAGTATTTT.

The rearrangement joins TRBV6-5 to TRBJ1-1; D remains unclear. From germline, CDR1 is MNHEY and CDR2 SVGAGI. V lost 0 bases, J lost 11 bases, and 10 bases lay in between. CDR3 length: 12 amino acids. The CDR3, as DNA: TGTGCCAGCAGTTACTCGAAGGGCAGCGCTTTCTTT. Amino acids: CASSYSKGSAFF.

V and J are TRBV20-1 and TRBJ1-5; D is undetermined. V shed 3 bases and J shed 0 bases, with 9 bases lying between them. The CDR3 sequence is 14 residues long. CDR1 is DFQATT, CDR2 SNEGSKA, per germline (reference sequence). CDR3 residues: CSASTRNSNQPQHF. The CDR3 nucleotides are TGCAGTGCTAGTACCAGGAATAGCAATCAGCCCCAGCATTTT.

This clonotype was observed a handful of times. The rearrangement links TRBV27 to TRBJ2-2; D gene ambiguous. Germline V gene sequence: CDR1 MNHEY, CDR2 SMNVEV (reference sequence). CDR3 length: 18 amino acids. V lost 3 bases and J lost 1, with 18 bases in between. CDR3: CASSLRNYLNLNTGELFF. The CDR3 DNA follows: TGTGCCAGCAGTTTGCGGAACTACCTCAACCTGAACACCGGGGAGCTGTTTTTT.